These 9 T cell receptor beta chains were sequenced from one sample in a study of blood T cell repertoires in COVID-19. Assay used: immunoSEQ multiplex PCR; TCRdb lists only in-frame clones, some missing. The sample lists 150,000 to 200,000 clones; less than 90% were seen once. The sequencing sample was made of peripheral blood. These receptors were collected from a man in his sixties with acute or convalescent COVID-19.

The CDR3 protein is CASSSFYEQYV. In DNA form, the CDR3 reads TGTGCCAGCAGCTCGTTTTACGAGCAGTACGTC. The J gene is TRBJ2-7, the V gene TRBV5-5; D is unresolved. Deletions cut 3 bases from V and 4 bases from J, with 5 bases between. Germline CDR1 is SGHKS and CDR2 is YYEKEE (reference sequence). The CDR3 spans 11 residues.

This chain joins TRBV6-6 and TRBJ2-5, with a possible D match to TRBD2 (6 bases). Trimming stripped 6 bases from V and 0 bases from J, with 8 bases between. This CDR3 spans 13 amino acids. The germline CDR1 and CDR2 sequences are MNHNY and SVGAGI (reference sequence). As DNA, the CDR3 is TGTGCCAGCAGCCGGGGGTACCAAGAGACCCAGTACTTC. Its translation is CASSRGYQETQYF.

This clone has only a few counts. The rearrangement joins TRBV15 to TRBJ1-1; D is uncertain. Germline assignment: CDR1 LNHNV and CDR2 YYDKDF (reference sequence). V was shortened by 0 bases and J by 7 bases, with 15 bases between the two germline ends. The CDR3 totals 15 residues. The CDR3 region is CATSRDRPAGGEAFF. The CDR3 coding sequence is TGTGCCACCAGCAGAGATCGACCCGCCGGCGGTGAAGCTTTCTTT.

The rearrangement uses TRBV7-2 and TRBJ2-4; TRBD2 is a possible D gene (6 bases). Trimming cost V 5 bases and J 9 bases, with 14 bases left between them. Germline-derived CDR1 and CDR2 are SGHTA and FQGNSA. CDR3 length: 13 residues. The CDR3 nucleotides are TGTGCCAGCAGCAAACTAGCAAACCGCATTCAGTACTTC. Its protein product is CASSKLANRIQYF. The full variable domain, completed using reference TRBV7-2 and TRBJ2-4, is GAGVSQSPSNKVTEKGKDVELRCDPISGHTALYWYRQSLGQGLEFLIYFQGNSAPDKSGLPSDRFSAERTGGSVSTLTIQRTQQEDSAVYLCASSKLANRIQYFGAGTRLSVL.

The V gene is TRBV2, the J gene TRBJ2-5, with D unclear. The CDR3 totals 11 residues. Germline V gives CDR1 SNHLY, CDR2 FYNNEI. Deletions cut 7 bases from V and 4 bases from J, with 7 bases between. The chain's CDR3 is CASKLGETQYF. CDR3 sequence (DNA): TGTGCCAGCAAACTCGGAGAGACCCAGTACTTC.

In DNA, the CDR3 is TGTGCCAGCAGCGTAGAGGGGGACTACACAGATACGCAGTATTTT. It yields the protein CASSVEGDYTDTQYF. The V gene is TRBV9, the J gene TRBJ2-3, with TRBD2 as a possible D gene (7 bases). The CDR3 spans 15 residues. Germline assignment: CDR1 SGDLS and CDR2 YYNGEE. V was clipped by 0 bases and J by 2 bases, with 10 bases between them.

This clone has a handful of counts. The J gene is TRBJ2-1, the V gene TRBV15, with 10 bases lining up with TRBD2. J lost 9 bases, V lost 0 bases, and 14 bases had no gene match. Germline loops: CDR1 LNHNV, CDR2 YYDKDF (reference sequence). The CDR3 is 18 residues long. DNA for the CDR3: TGTGCCACCAGCAGAGATATTCAAGGAAGCGGGAGGGCCGTTGAGCAGTTCTTC. This encodes CATSRDIQGSGRAVEQFF.

The gene calls are TRBV19 and TRBJ2-4; D uncertain. CDR3 length: 17 residues. V was cut by 1 base and J by 1 base, with 14 bases left in between. Germline assignment: CDR1 LNHDA and CDR2 SQIVND (reference sequence). CDR3 DNA sequence: TGTGCCAGTAGTATAGGCCCGTCACATCTGGCCAAAAACATTCAGTACTTC. Amino acid sequence: CASSIGPSHLAKNIQYF.

The chain carries TRBV5-4 and TRBJ1-5, with TRBD1 as a possible D gene (5 bases). Looked up from germline, CDR1 is SGHNT and CDR2 is YYREEE (reference sequence). The CDR3 spans 13 residues. V lost 4 bases to trimming and J lost 5 bases, with 10 bases between them. This CDR3 reads CASSADRDQPQHF. The CDR3 DNA reads TGTGCCAGCAGCGCCGACAGAGATCAGCCCCAGCATTTT. The whole variable domain, filled in from reference TRBV5-4 and TRBJ1-5, reads ETGVTQSPTHLIKTRGQQVTLRCSSQSGHNTVSWYQQALGQGPQFIFQYYREEENGRGNFPPRFSGLQFPNYSSELNVNALELDDSALYLCASSADRDQPQHFGDGTRLSIL.